The clone carrying this TCR beta chain was counted a few times. The source of the sample is a study of graft-versus-host responses after intestinal transplantation. This CDR3 spans 14 amino acids. The V gene lost 5 bases and the J gene lost 4 bases, with 15 bases spanning the gap. CDR1 and CDR2 (germline): MGHRA, YSYEKL. Whole-study findings and limits: Allografts of patients with graft-donor T cell macrochimerism showed high graft-versus-host to host-versus-graft clone ratios.

The data were produced by immunoSEQ multiplex PCR, yet TCRdb's version contains in-frame clones alone and is incomplete. The sample includes 9,000 to 10,000 clones, 25% to 30% of them seen just once. The sequence was collected from a human patient who received an intestinal transplant. This specimen consisted of alloreactive CD4+ T cells from a mixed lymphocyte reaction culture, obtained before intestinal transplant. Indicated subset: CFSE-low proliferating T cells sorted from roughly 6-day pre-transplant mixed lymphocyte reaction (GvH or HvG direction). V is TRBV4-1 and J is TRBJ2-7; possible D gene TRBD1, 6 bases. The CDR3 coding sequence is TGCGCCAGCAGCGTCTCCGGGACAAAGTACGAGCAGTACTTC. It is translated as CASSVSGTKYEQYF.